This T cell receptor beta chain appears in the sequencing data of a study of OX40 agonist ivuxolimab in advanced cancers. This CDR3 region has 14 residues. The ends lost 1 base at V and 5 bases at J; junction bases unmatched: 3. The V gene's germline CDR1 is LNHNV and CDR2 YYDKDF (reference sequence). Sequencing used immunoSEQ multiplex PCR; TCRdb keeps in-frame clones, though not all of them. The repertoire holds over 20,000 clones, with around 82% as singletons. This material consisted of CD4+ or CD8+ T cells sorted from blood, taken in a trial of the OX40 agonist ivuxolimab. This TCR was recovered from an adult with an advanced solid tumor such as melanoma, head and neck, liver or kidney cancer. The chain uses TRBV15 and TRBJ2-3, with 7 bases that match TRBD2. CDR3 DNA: TGTGCCACCAGCAGAGGCGGGGGACTAGATACGCAGTATTTT. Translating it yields CATSRGGGLDTQYF.